The 3 T cell receptor beta chains presented below share a single source sample, sequenced in a study of blood T cell repertoires in COVID-19 (dated by TCRdb to about 2020). Library preparation employed the immunoSEQ multiplex PCR assay. What TCRdb holds here is the immuneACCESS table cut down to in-frame rearrangements. Part of the clones is not present; checked against another copy, under half of the missing clones reflect an unresolved V gene, and the others are unexplained. This sample lists some 700,000 clones; approximately 90% were detected once. Together, the top ten hold under 0.3% of the sample. The sample taken for sequencing was peripheral blood. All receptors come from a woman under 30 with acute or convalescent COVID-19.

V and J are TRBV5-5 and TRBJ1-1, with D tentatively TRBD1 (5 bases). The ends were cut back, 0 bases at V and 5 bases at J, with 8 bases in the middle. The length of the CDR3 is 13 residues. Germline V gene lookup returns CDR1 SGHKS and CDR2 YYEKEE (reference sequence). CDR3 sequence (DNA): TGTGCCAGCAGCTTGGGTCGGGGGACTGAAGCTTTCTTT. This translates into CASSLGRGTEAFF.

The rearrangement joins TRBV2 to TRBJ2-7; D is perhaps TRBD2 (5 bases). There are 13 residues in the CDR3. V lost 6 bases and J 2 bases, leaving 11 bases between the germline ends. Germline V CDR1 and CDR2: SNHLY, FYNNEI. This CDR3 reads CASSSGLTYEQYF. CDR3 nucleotides: TGTGCCAGCAGCTCCGGACTGACCTACGAGCAGTACTTC.

The chain recombines TRBV9 with TRBJ2-2; weak D call: TRBD2 (5 bases). With 5 bases removed from V and 4 bases from J, the gap between germline ends came to 6 bases. The CDR3 has 12 residues. Germline V CDR1 and CDR2: SGDLS, YYNGEE. CDR3 in DNA: TGTGCCAGCAGTGGGAGCACCGGGGAGCTGTTTTTT. This sequence encodes CASSGSTGELFF.